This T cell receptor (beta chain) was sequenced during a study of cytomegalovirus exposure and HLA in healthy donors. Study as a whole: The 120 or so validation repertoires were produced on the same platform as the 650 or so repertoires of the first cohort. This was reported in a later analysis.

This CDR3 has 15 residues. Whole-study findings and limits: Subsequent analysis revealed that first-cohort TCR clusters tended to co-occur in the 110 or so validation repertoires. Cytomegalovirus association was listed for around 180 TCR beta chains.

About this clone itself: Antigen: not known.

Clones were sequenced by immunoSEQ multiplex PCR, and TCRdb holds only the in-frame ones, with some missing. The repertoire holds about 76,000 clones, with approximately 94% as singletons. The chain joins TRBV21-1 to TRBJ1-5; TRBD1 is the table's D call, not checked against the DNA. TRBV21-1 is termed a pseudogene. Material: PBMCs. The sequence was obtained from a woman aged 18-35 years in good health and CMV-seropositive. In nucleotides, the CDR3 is TGTGCCAGCAGCAAAGCTCTGGGGCCAGGGCAGCCCCAGCATTTT. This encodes CASSKALGPGQPQHF.